This is a list of T cell receptor beta chains from one sample in a study of blood T cell repertoires in COVID-19. Clones were sequenced by immunoSEQ multiplex PCR, and TCRdb holds only the in-frame ones, with some missing. The sample holds about 180,000 clones, approximately 81% seen once. The sequencing sample was made of PBMCs or T cells enriched from blood (not recorded which). All receptors derive from a woman aged 40 to 50 with acute COVID-19. The CDR3 runs from the conserved cysteine through the conserved F or W. D genes are given only for firm matches. Clone size is stated in some rows and not others, as once, few, many or a class when expanded.

>TRBD1|TRBV9|TRBJ2-1|.
TGTGCCAGCAGCGTCGGGACAGAGTACAATGAGCAGTTCTTC
CASSVGTEYNEQFF
>.|TRBV19|TRBJ1-5|.
TGTGCCAGTAGTACCCGGAGCGGAAGCCCCGGATTATATAGCAATCAGCCCCAGCATTTT
CASSTRSGSPGLYSNQPQHF
>TRBD1|TRBV14|TRBJ1-1|few
TGTGCCAGCAGCCGGGACAGGAACACTGAAGCTTTCTTT
CASSRDRNTEAFF
>TRBD2|TRBV3-1/TRBV3-2|TRBJ2-3|.
TGTGCCAGCAGCCCTGGTGACTCTAGCGGGAGAGATACGCAGTATTTT
CASSPGDSSGRDTQYF
>TRBD2|TRBV30|TRBJ2-7|.
TGTGCCTGGAGTGCTGGACTAGCGAGGACCTACGAGCAGTACTTC
CAWSAGLARTYEQYF
>TRBD1|TRBV6-2/TRBV6-3|TRBJ2-1|.
TGTGCCAGCAGTTCCGGGACAGGGGGCAATGAGCAGTTCTTC
CASSSGTGGNEQFF
>TRBD1|TRBV7-9|TRBJ2-1|.
TGTGCCAGCAGCTTAGCGGGGACAGGGGGCAATGAGCAGTTCTTC
CASSLAGTGGNEQFF
>.|TRBV2|TRBJ1-2|once
TGTGCCAGCAGTTTTGACAGGTCTGGAGGCTACACCTTC
CASSFDRSGGYTF
>.|TRBV5-5|TRBJ1-2|once
TGTGCCAGCAGCTTCTCGCATCGTTCGGGGGTAGTGAATGGCTACACCTTC
CASSFSHRSGVVNGYTF
>.|TRBV5-4|TRBJ2-5|.
TGTGCCAGCAGCAACCGGGCTGCGGGGGCCCAAGAGACCCAGTACTTC
CASSNRAAGAQETQYF
>TRBD2|TRBV11-1|TRBJ2-1|.
TGTGCCAGCAGCCGCTTTAGCGGGTTACGTAATGAGCAGTTCTTC
CASSRFSGLRNEQFF
>TRBD2|TRBV10-3|TRBJ2-1|.
TGTGCCATCAGGAACGGGACTAGCGTACATGAGCAGTTCTTC
CAIRNGTSVHEQFF
>.|TRBV6-2/TRBV6-3|TRBJ2-1|.
TGTGCCAGCAGTTACTCAGGGGCCCCAGGAGGGTACAATGAGCAGTTCTTC
CASSYSGAPGGYNEQFF
>.|TRBV6-5|TRBJ2-7|.
TGTGCCAGCAGAATAGCGTCGAAGAACGAGCAGTACTTC
CASRIASKNEQYF
>TRBD1|TRBV4-2|TRBJ2-7|.
TGTGCCAGCAGCCAAGGGGACAGCGAGTCCTACGAGCAGTACTTC
CASSQGDSESYEQYF
>.|TRBV5-1|TRBJ2-3|.
TGCGCCAGCAGCATGTCCGTGGAGCCAGATACGCAGTATTTT
CASSMSVEPDTQYF
>TRBD2|TRBV19|TRBJ2-4|.
TGTGCCAGTACCACACCCCGGGCTAGCGGTAGAGGAAACATTCAGTACTTC
CASTTPRASGRGNIQYF
>.|TRBV7-2|TRBJ2-7|.
TGTGCCAGCAGCCAGGGGGGAAGAGGTGAGCAGTACTTC
CASSQGGRGEQYF
>TRBD1|TRBV12-3/TRBV12-4|TRBJ2-2|.
TGTGCCAGCAGTTCGACAGGGGGCGGGGAGCTGTTTTTT
CASSSTGGGELFF
>TRBD2|TRBV4-1|TRBJ2-5|.
TGCGCCAGCAGCCAAGAGGGGGGAGGGCGACTAGCGGGGGAGACCCAGTACTTC
CASSQEGGGRLAGETQYF
>TRBD2|TRBV5-1|TRBJ2-5|.
TGCGCCAGCAGCTTGGCTGCTAGCGGGAGTTCGGAGACCCAGTACTTC
CASSLAASGSSETQYF
>.|TRBV2|TRBJ2-7|.
TGTGCCAGCAGCGAGGAGTTAGCGGAGACCTACGAGCAGTACTTC
CASSEELAETYEQYF
>.|TRBV9|TRBJ1-3|.
TGTGCCAGCAGTGGCGACTGGAACTCTGGAAACACCATATATTTT
CASSGDWNSGNTIYF
>.|TRBV19|TRBJ2-5|.
TGTGCCAGTAGTATGCGACGGACTCAGGAGACCCAGTACTTC
CASSMRRTQETQYF
>TRBD1|TRBV7-9|TRBJ1-3|.
TGTGCCAGCAGCTCGGACAGGGGGCATCGGGGATCTGGAAACACCATATATTTT
CASSSDRGHRGSGNTIYF
>.|TRBV5-6|TRBJ1-2|.
TGTGCCAGCGGAGCTTTAGGTAACTATGGCTACACCTTC
CASGALGNYGYTF
>.|TRBV4-1|TRBJ2-3|.
TGCGCCAGCAGCTCCCAGTGGGAGACAGATACGCAGTATTTT
CASSSQWETDTQYF
>TRBD1|TRBV19|TRBJ1-3|.
TGTGCCAGTAGTCCGTCACGGACAGGCTCTGGAAACACCATATATTTT
CASSPSRTGSGNTIYF
>.|TRBV10-3|TRBJ1-2|.
TGTGCCATCAGTGGCGGCGGGTATTCCGGCTACACCTTC
CAISGGGYSGYTF
>TRBD2|TRBV18|TRBJ2-7|.
TGTGCCAGCTCACCACTGATAGCGGGATACCCTGGAGGTTCCTACGAGCAGTACTTC
CASSPLIAGYPGGSYEQYF
>TRBD2|TRBV5-4|TRBJ2-2|.
TGTGCCAGCAGTCGACTAGCGGGAGACACCGGGGAGCTGTTTTTT
CASSRLAGDTGELFF
>TRBD1|TRBV9|TRBJ1-2|.
TGTGCCAGCAGCGCTACCTCCCGGGACAGGGGACGAGGCTACACCTTC
CASSATSRDRGRGYTF
>.|TRBV7-9|TRBJ1-2|.
TGTGCCAGCAGCTTAGCGCAGGAAGCGAGGGATGGCTACACCTTC
CASSLAQEARDGYTF
>.|TRBV19|TRBJ1-2|.
TGTGCCAGTAGTATCGGGGGTACCCTTTATGGCTACACCTTC
CASSIGGTLYGYTF
>TRBD2|TRBV6-5|TRBJ2-2|.
TGTGCCAGCAGTTCGGGGGGTTCCGGGGAGCTGTTTTTT
CASSSGGSGELFF
>TRBD2|TRBV30|TRBJ2-2|.
TGTGTCATAGCGGGAAATCTGAACACCGGGGAGCTGTTTTTT
CVIAGNLNTGELFF
>.|TRBV6-1|TRBJ1-2|.
TGTGCCAGCAGTGAAGCGCTGTCACTGTATGGCTACACCTTC
CASSEALSLYGYTF
>.|TRBV4-2|TRBJ1-6|.
TGTGCCAGCAGCCCCGATGGGCCAGATGATTCACCCCTCCACTTT
CASSPDGPDDSPLHF
>.|TRBV5-4|TRBJ2-2|.
TGTGCCAGCAGCTTCGGTGGACAGAATCCCGGGGAGCTGTTTTTT
CASSFGGQNPGELFF
>TRBD2|TRBV10-3|TRBJ2-7|.
TGTGCCATCGGACTAGCGGACTCCTACGAGCAGTACTTC
CAIGLADSYEQYF
>.|TRBV13|TRBJ1-1|.
TGTGCCAGCAGCTTATTTCAGGCCACTGAAGCTTTCTTT
CASSLFQATEAFF
>TRBD1|TRBV15|TRBJ2-5|few
TGTGCCACCAGCTCTCGAAGACAGGGTAGCGAGACCCAGTACTTC
CATSSRRQGSETQYF
>TRBD1|TRBV27|TRBJ2-1|many
TGTGCCAGCAGTTCCAGGGACAGCTCCTACAATGAGCAGTTCTTC
CASSSRDSSYNEQFF
>TRBD2|TRBV4-1|TRBJ2-2|.
TGCGCCAGCAGCCAAGATTCTAGAGGACTAGCGGGAGTAAGGGGAGGGACCGGGGAGCTGTTTTTT
CASSQDSRGLAGVRGGTGELFF
>.|TRBV19|TRBJ1-1|.
TGTGCCAGTAGTATTGGAGGGGTTCTCAACACTGAAGCTTTCTTT
CASSIGGVLNTEAFF
>TRBD1|TRBV5-1|TRBJ2-1|.
TGCGCCAGCAGCCTGAGCTGGGGACAGGGAATAAATGAGCAGTTCTTC
CASSLSWGQGINEQFF
>.|TRBV11-2|TRBJ1-2|.
TGTGCCAGCAGCTTAGGAAACAGGGTTCCTGATGGCTACACCTTC
CASSLGNRVPDGYTF
>TRBD2|TRBV4-2|TRBJ2-6|few
TGTGCCAGCAGCCAAGATCAAAGCGGGAGCTCTGGGGCCAACGTCCTGACTTTC
CASSQDQSGSSGANVLTF
>.|TRBV6-1|TRBJ1-1|.
TGTGCCAGCAGTGAAGCGGGTAGGGGAGGGACTGAAGCTTTCTTT
CASSEAGRGGTEAFF
>.|TRBV19|TRBJ2-7|.
TGTGCCAGTAGTGGACAGATTTCCTACGAGCAGTACTTC
CASSGQISYEQYF
>TRBD2|TRBV5-1|TRBJ2-3|.
TGCGCCAGCAGCTTACCGGGACTAGCGGGGAGCACAGATACGCAGTATTTT
CASSLPGLAGSTDTQYF
>.|TRBV30|TRBJ1-1|few
TGTGCCTGGAGTTCGAGCTCCACTGAAGCTTTCTTT
CAWSSSSTEAFF
>TRBD2|TRBV30|TRBJ2-4|.
TGTGCCTGGACCCGAGCCTATAGCGGGAGGGGGGACATTCAGTACTTC
CAWTRAYSGRGDIQYF
>TRBD1|TRBV29-1|TRBJ1-5|.
TGCAGCGTTCACAGGGGCAGCAATCAGCCCCAGCATTTT
CSVHRGSNQPQHF
>TRBD1|TRBV5-5|TRBJ2-4|.
TGTGCCAGCAGCCAGGGGACAGCTCTAGCCAAAAACATTCAGTACTTC
CASSQGTALAKNIQYF
>.|TRBV30|TRBJ1-1|.
TGTGCCTGGACAGGTTGGTTGAACACTGAAGCTTTCTTT
CAWTGWLNTEAFF